This T cell receptor beta chain was sequenced during a study of shared T cell receptors in the human thymus. Method: immunoSEQ multiplex PCR; TCRdb's copy keeps in-frame clones and lacks some. There are hundreds of thousands of clones in the sample; around 87% occur only once, and 0.0094% lies in the top ten. Germline CDR1 is MRHNA and CDR2 is SNTAGT. This CDR3 has 14 residues. V gave up 4 bases and J gave up 4 bases; unmatched junction bases: 3. These sequences were also reported in another study, on human thymus T cells. Per that paper: The donors were infants in Finland with congenital heart defects, otherwise immunologically healthy. Thymus tissue was removed during corrective cardiac surgery. Blood and thymic repertoires both appeared biased in V and J gene usage. A high degree of thymic repertoire overlap among unrelated individuals was reported in related research.

Material for sequencing was thymocytes. This receptor was identified in a boy under three years old with a congenital heart defect. This chain joins TRBV6-4 and TRBJ1-4; 7 bases fit TRBD1. CDR3 sequence: CASSARGFNEKLFF. CDR3 DNA: TGTGCCAGCAGTGCCAGGGGGTTTAATGAAAAACTGTTTTTT.